These 29 T cell receptor beta chains came from one sample sequenced in a study of beta chain features in type 1 diabetes. What was sequenced were expressed TCRB transcripts, since all of the isolated RNA had been reverse transcribed. TCRdb's table, derived via immunoSEQ multiplex PCR, lists solely in-frame clones and lacks some. Found here are 250,000 to 350,000 clones, 13% to 15% of them singletons; the top ten hold approximately 6.7%. Sequencing input: central memory CD4+ T cells from blood. These receptors came from a man aged 30 to 45 in good health.

This clone has more than one count but fewer than ten. An end of the junction does not agree with germline; a read error may underlie this. V is TRBV6-1 and J is TRBJ1-1; 9 nucleotides align to TRBD1. Germline CDR1 reads MNHNS; CDR2 reads SASEGT. The CDR3 is 13 residues long. The CDR3 protein is CAISGTGTTEAFF. Written as DNA, the CDR3 is TGTGCCATCAGTGGGACAGGGACCACTGAAGCTTTCTTT.

A note on this clone: Compared with germline, one end of the junction differs, possibly owing to a read error. The rearrangement joins TRBV7-2 to TRBJ2-3, with TRBD2 matching over 14 bases. From germline, CDR1 is SGHTA and CDR2 FQGNSA. The CDR3 has 18 amino acids. CDR3 loop: CANSLGRGLAGGADTQYF. The CDR3 nucleotides read TGTGCCAACAGCTTAGGGCGAGGACTAGCGGGGGGTGCGGATACGCAGTATTTT.

This clone has just a few counts. This chain joins TRBV19 and TRBJ2-1, with TRBD2 identical over 9 bases. Germline CDR1 and CDR2: LNHDA and SQIVND (reference sequence). The CDR3 is 15 residues long. Germline trimming cut 2 bases from V and 5 bases from J; bases unmatched to any gene: 4. The CDR3 sequence: CASSIWAGGNNEQFF. The CDR3 DNA is TGTGCCAGTAGTATATGGGCGGGGGGGAACAATGAGCAGTTCTTC.

The rearrangement uses TRBV7-9 and TRBJ1-2, with D hard to call. The germline V gene encodes CDR1 SEHNR and CDR2 FQNEAQ (reference sequence). This CDR3 is built from 13 residues. Trimming removed 5 bases from V and 2 bases from J, with 9 bases in between. The CDR3, as DNA: TGTGCCAGCAGCCCGGCAGCAAACTATGGCTACACCTTC. It is translated as CASSPAANYGYTF.

This clone was observed a few times. The J gene is TRBJ2-1, the V gene TRBV11-2; a possible D gene is TRBD2 (6 bases). Germline V gives CDR1 SGHAT, CDR2 FQNNGV. V shed 2 bases and J shed 8 bases, with 13 bases lying between them. The CDR3 totals 14 residues. The CDR3 loop reads CASSLTGEGHEQFF. The CDR3 nucleotides are TGTGCCAGCAGCTTAACGGGAGAAGGGCATGAGCAGTTCTTC.

This clone has just a few counts. This chain connects TRBV5-4 to TRBJ2-2; tentatively, D is TRBD1 or TRBD2 (6 bases each). Trimming took 4 bases from V and 4 from J, leaving 11 bases between them. Germline V gives CDR1 SGHNT, CDR2 YYREEE (reference sequence). The CDR3 has 14 residues. The CDR3 DNA is TGTGCCAGCAGCGTGGGGGGCGCCACCGGGGAGCTGTTTTTT. Translating gives CASSVGGATGELFF.

CDR3 bases: TGCGCCAGCAGCCAAGCTACTGTCGGGGAGCTGTTTTTT. The encoded protein is CASSQATVGELFF. This sequence joins TRBV4-3 and TRBJ2-2, with unresolved D. Trimming removed 1 base from V and 7 bases from J, with 7 bases in between. CDR3 length: 13 amino acids. Looked up from germline, CDR1 is LGHNA and CDR2 is YSLEER.

This clone was seen many times. V gene TRBV6-5 combines with J gene TRBJ1-2; a possible D gene is TRBD1 (5 bases). V was clipped by 8 bases and J by 7 bases, with 8 bases between them. There are 10 residues in the CDR3. CDR1 and CDR2 (germline): MNHEY, SVGAGI. The CDR3 loop is CASGGSGYTF. CDR3 nucleotide sequence: TGTGCCAGCGGGGGGTCTGGCTACACCTTC.

In its sample, this clone was seen a few times. The chain recombines TRBV18 with TRBJ1-2, with TRBD1 identical over 7 bases. CDR3 length equals 14 residues. The germline V gene encodes CDR1 KGHSH and CDR2 LQKENI. Unmatched junction bases numbered 3, after V lost 3 bases and J lost 2 bases. The chain's CDR3 is CASSPETGNYGYTF. Here the CDR3 DNA reads TGTGCCAGCTCACCTGAGACAGGGAACTATGGCTACACCTTC. Variable domain in full (rest from reference TRBV18 and TRBJ1-2): NAGVMQNPRHLVRRRGQEARLRCSPMKGHSHVYWYRQLPEEGLKFMVYLQKENIIDESGMPKERFSAEFPKEGPSILRIQQVVRGDSAAYFCASSPETGNYGYTFGSGTRLTVV.

This clone was counted many times. The chain employs TRBV5-1 and TRBJ2-5, with a possible D match to TRBD2 (5 bases). V was trimmed by 5 bases and J by 4 bases, leaving 12 bases between them. CDR1 SGHRS and CDR2 YFSETQ come from the germline V gene. There are 13 residues in the CDR3. CDR3 in DNA: TGCGCCAGCAGTTCCGGAGGAGGAGAGACCCAGTACTTC. Encoded protein: CASSSGGGETQYF.

The V call is TRBV2, the J call TRBJ1-2, with TRBD1 as a possible D gene (5 bases). Germline CDR1 is SNHLY and CDR2 is FYNNEI. The CDR3 totals 13 residues. V shed 7 bases and J shed 3 bases, with 12 bases lying between them. The CDR3 sequence is CASTPDRDYGYTF. The CDR3 DNA sequence: TGTGCCAGCACCCCCGACAGAGACTATGGCTACACCTTC.

The chain links TRBV7-3 to TRBJ2-5; 8 nucleotides agree with TRBD1. The CDR3 runs 16 residues. Germline V CDR1 and CDR2: SGHTA, FQGTGA. After removal of 2 bases from V and 5 bases from J, the junction contained 10 bases not matched to a gene. The CDR3 DNA sequence: TGTGCCAGCAGCTTAGGGCCAGGGGGCGCCCAGGAGACCCAGTACTTC. This encodes CASSLGPGGAQETQYF.

This clone was seen only a few times. The junction differs from germline at one of its ends, possibly a read error. V gene TRBV7-7 combines with J gene TRBJ2-3; 10 nucleotides match TRBD2. Per the germline V gene, CDR1 is SSHAT and CDR2 is FNYEAQ (reference sequence). The CDR3 extends over 17 amino acids. CDR3 DNA: TGTGCTAGCAGCTTAGGAGCGGGAGGGCCTATCGCAGATACGCAGTATTTT. Protein product: CASSLGAGGPIADTQYF. The complete variable domain, with remaining parts taken from reference TRBV7-7 and TRBJ2-3, reads GAGVSQSPRYKVTKRGQDVTLRCDPISSHATLYWYQQALGQGPEFLTYFNYEAQPDKSGLPSDRFSAERPEGSISTLTIQRTEQRDSAMYRCASSLGAGGPIADTQYFGPGTRLTVL.

This clone was observed a handful of times. CDR3 DNA: TGTGCCAGCATCATGACTAGCGGGATTTATGGTGAGCAGTTCTTC. Translation: CASIMTSGIYGEQFF. V and J are TRBV6-5 and TRBJ2-1; 11 bases fit TRBD2. The CDR3 has 15 amino acids. Trimming at V came to 7 bases and at J to 9 bases, leaving 11 bases not matched to a gene. The V gene's germline CDR1 is MNHEY and CDR2 SVGAGI.

This clone was detected only a few times. The gene calls are TRBV18 and TRBJ1-4; 9 bases match TRBD1. Germline CDR1 and CDR2: KGHSH and LQKENI. The CDR3 runs to 15 residues. The V segment lost 1 base and the J segment 8 bases; nucleotides outside the gene matches: 5. The CDR3 region has the DNA TGTGCCAGCTCACCACTGTCGGGACAGGGCGAAAAACTGTTTTTT. It codes for CASSPLSGQGEKLFF.

The chain is built from TRBV18 and TRBJ1-1; D uncertain. Germline assignment: CDR1 KGHSH and CDR2 LQKENI. Trimming removed 6 bases at V and 1 base at J, with 12 bases between. The CDR3 contains 14 residues. The CDR3 DNA follows: TGTGCCAGCTCGCCAATTCAATCGAACACTGAAGCTTTCTTT. Its protein product is CASSPIQSNTEAFF.

V is TRBV7-2 and J is TRBJ2-6, with D possibly TRBD2 on 6 matching bases. Germline loops: CDR1 SGHTA, CDR2 FQGNSA. CDR3 length equals 14 residues. Trimming cost V 6 bases and J 0 bases, with 6 bases left between them. CDR3 coding DNA: TGTGCCAGCAGGGGAGGCTCTGGGGCCAACGTCCTGACTTTC. Protein sequence: CASRGGSGANVLTF.

The chain links TRBV9 to TRBJ2-1; 14 bases are a match to TRBD2. Germline values: CDR1 SGDLS, CDR2 YYNGEE. Trimming removed 2 bases from V and 8 bases from J; junction bases left unmatched: 3. CDR3 length: 15 amino acids. The CDR3 region is CASSVGTSGSDEQFF. DNA for the CDR3: TGTGCCAGCAGCGTGGGGACTAGCGGGAGTGATGAGCAGTTCTTC. Supplemented by reference TRBV9 and TRBJ2-1, the full variable domain reads DSGVTQTPKHLITATGQRVTLRCSPRSGDLSVYWYQQSLDQGLQFLIQYYNGEERAKGNILERFSAQQFPDLHSELNLSSLELGDSALYFCASSVGTSGSDEQFFGPGTRLTVL.

This clone was counted only a few times. V usage is TRBV6-6 and J usage is TRBJ1-4; possibly TRBD1 for D (5 bases). Germline V gene data show CDR1 as MNHNY and CDR2 as SVGAGI (reference sequence). Between the trimmed V and J ends, which lost 8 bases and 6 bases, there was a span of 16 bases. The CDR3 spans 14 residues. The CDR3 here is CASGRDSQDEKLFF. CDR3 DNA: TGTGCCAGCGGCCGGGACTCTCAGGATGAAAAACTGTTTTTT.

The J gene is TRBJ2-7, the V gene TRBV21-1. TRBV21-1 is an annotated pseudogene. The CDR3 sequence is 16 residues long. CDR3 nucleotides: TGTGCCAGCAGCAAAGTGGTACCGGTCCGATTCTACGAGCAGTACGTC. Protein: CASSKVVPVRFYEQYV.

The chain recombines TRBV7-9 with TRBJ2-1; 7 positions match TRBD2. V dropped 1 base and J dropped 9; count of bases not matched to a gene: 3. Germline V gives CDR1 SEHNR, CDR2 FQNEAQ (reference sequence). The CDR3 extends over 13 amino acids. CDR3 coding DNA: TGTGCCAGCAGCTTAGGACTAGCAGGTGAGCAGTTCTTC. It is translated as CASSLGLAGEQFF.

This clone was counted between two and nine times. The chain combines TRBV2 with TRBJ1-1; possibly TRBD1 for D (5 bases). The CDR3 has 15 residues. Germline V gene sequence: CDR1 SNHLY, CDR2 FYNNEI. V was shortened by 7 bases and J by 1 base, with 16 bases between the two germline ends. The CDR3 reads CASMIQGNRNTEAFF. CDR3 in DNA: TGTGCCAGCATGATCCAGGGAAACCGGAACACTGAAGCTTTCTTT.

This clone has only one observation. The rearrangement joins TRBV7-2 to TRBJ2-3, with 8 nucleotides matching TRBD2. The CDR3 has 16 amino acids. J was trimmed by 3 bases and V by 7 bases; bases with no gene match: 12. From germline, CDR1 is SGHTA and CDR2 FQGNSA. CDR3 loop: CASTLRAGGSTDTQYF. The CDR3 nucleotides read TGTGCCAGCACCCTTCGGGCGGGGGGTAGTACAGATACGCAGTATTTT.

This clone has more than one count but fewer than ten. This rearrangement joins TRBV11-3 to TRBJ2-2, with D possibly being TRBD1 or TRBD2 (5 bases each). Germline V CDR1 and CDR2: SGHNT, YENEEA. Trimming removed 5 bases from V and 2 bases from J, with 15 bases in between. The CDR3 spans 16 residues. In nucleotides, the CDR3 is TGTGCCAGCAGCACCCCGGGGCTAGCAAACACCGGGGAGCTGTTTTTT. The encoded protein is CASSTPGLANTGELFF.

This chain links TRBV23-1 with TRBJ2-7; D remains unclear. TRBV23-1 is given ORF status, its function remaining uncertain. CDR3 length equals 11 residues. CDR3 nucleotides: TGCGCCAGCAGTCATACAGCCAGGAATAAGGTC. Translation: CASSHTARNKV.

About this clone: At one boundary the junction diverges from the germline segment, which might be a read error. The chain is built from TRBV15 and TRBJ2-7, with D perhaps matching TRBD1 (6 bases). The CDR3 has 13 residues. The germline V gene encodes CDR1 LNHNV and CDR2 YYDKDF (reference sequence). The CDR3 loop is CATSPDSLYEQCF. CDR3 DNA sequence: TGTGCCACCAGCCCGGACAGCCTTTACGAGCAGTGCTTC.

This chain links TRBV6-5 with TRBJ2-3; D is unresolved. CDR3 length equals 15 residues. V shed 7 bases and J shed 1 base, with 15 bases lying between them. Germline CDR1 MNHEY, CDR2 SVGAGI. The CDR3 loop is CASTSDNRGTDTQYF. The CDR3 bases are TGTGCCAGCACGTCAGATAACCGGGGCACAGATACGCAGTATTTT.

Concerning this clone itself: A single base separates this from a much larger clone, so it may be a read error. The gene calls are TRBV5-4 and TRBJ1-4; 8 bases are shared with TRBD1. The CDR3 contains 14 residues. J lost 5 bases, V lost 2 bases, and 2 bases had no gene match. Germline V CDR1 and CDR2: SGHNT, YYREEE (reference sequence). CDR3 residues: CASSLDRGNEKLFF. In nucleotides, the CDR3 is TGTGCCAGCAGCTTAGACAGGGGAAATGAAAAACTGTTTTTT. The variable domain in full, with the rest retrieved from reference TRBV5-4 and TRBJ1-4, is ETGVTQSPTHLIKTRGQQVTLRCSSQSGHNTVSWYQQALGQGPQFIFQYYREEENGRGNFPPRFSGLQFPNYSSELNVNALELDDSALYLCASSLDRGNEKLFFGSGTQLSVL.

This CDR3 reads CASSQRRLAGGNEQFF. CDR3 coding DNA: TGTGCCAGCAGTCAGCGCCGACTAGCGGGGGGGAATGAGCAGTTCTTC. The V gene is TRBV5-4, the J gene TRBJ2-1, with 14 bases aligning to TRBD2. The CDR3 is made up of 16 amino acids. Trimming cost V 5 bases and J 7 bases; bases outside gene matches: 8. CDR1 is SGHNT, CDR2 YYREEE, per germline (reference sequence). The complete variable domain, with remaining parts taken from reference TRBV5-4 and TRBJ2-1, reads ETGVTQSPTHLIKTRGQQVTLRCSSQSGHNTVSWYQQALGQGPQFIFQYYREEENGRGNFPPRFSGLQFPNYSSELNVNALELDDSALYLCASSQRRLAGGNEQFFGPGTRLTVL.